The entry that follows covers one TCR beta chain sequence. The antigen is unknown. This sample was included in a study of cytomegalovirus exposure and HLA in healthy donors. Primers included in the PCR were 60 Vbeta and 13 Jbeta primers. Only in-frame clones appear in the TCRdb table, and some are missing; sequencing was by immunoSEQ multiplex PCR. This listing includes about 200,000 clones. V lost 2 bases and J lost 1; bases outside the gene matches: 4. The CDR3 is 15 residues long. From germline, CDR1 is MNHEY and CDR2 SMNVEV (reference sequence). Study findings and constraints: Diagnosis of cytomegalovirus status made by the classifier reportedly showed high specificity and sensitivity.

The rearrangement joins TRBV27 to TRBJ1-2; 7 bases map to TRBD1. Sequences were obtained from PBMCs. This receptor was obtained from a man aged 30 to 39 in good health and CMV-seronegative. DNA for the CDR3: TGTGCCAGCAGTTTAGCCAGGGGGGTTAACTATGGCTACACCTTC. Its translation: CASSLARGVNYGYTF.